These 12 T cell receptor beta chains originate from one sample sequenced in a study of cytomegalovirus exposure and HLA in healthy donors. A multiplex PCR was run with 60 Vbeta primers and 13 Jbeta primers. The method was immunoSEQ multiplex PCR; TCRdb's version includes in-frame clones alone and lacks a portion of them. The sample contains just under 95,000 clones, roughly four fifths of which appear only once. The sequenced sample was PBMCs. The receptors originated from a human donor in good health.

There are a few counts of this clone. The CDR3 bases are TGTGCCAGCAGCGTAGAGGGGACAGTGAGGAACACTGAAGCTTTCTTT. Translating it yields CASSVEGTVRNTEAFF. The chain combines TRBV9 with TRBJ1-1; 7 bases line up with TRBD1. Germline V lookup: CDR1 SGDLS, CDR2 YYNGEE. Trimming at V came to 0 bases and at J to 1 base, leaving 6 bases not matched to a gene. The CDR3 extends over 16 amino acids.

The V call is TRBV4-3, the J call TRBJ1-4; D ambiguous. Germline CDR1 reads LGHNA; CDR2 reads YSLEER. Trimming stripped 2 bases from V and 0 bases from J, with 7 bases between. This CDR3 has 15 residues. CDR3: CASSQSMATNEKLFF. The CDR3 DNA sequence: TGCGCCAGCAGCCAAAGCATGGCAACTAATGAAAAACTGTTTTTT.

This chain links TRBV25-1 with TRBJ2-2; D gene ambiguous. The CDR3 is 16 amino acids. The V end lost 5 bases, the J end lost 0 bases, and 13 bases lay between the germline ends. Germline lookup yields CDR1 MGHDK and CDR2 SYGVNS. The CDR3 DNA reads as TGTGCCAGCAGTCCCTCACTTACAGCGAACACCGGGGAGCTGTTTTTT. It is translated as CASSPSLTANTGELFF.

This clone came up a few times. This CDR3 is CARRLAIYNEQFF. In nucleotides, the CDR3 is TGTGCCAGAAGACTAGCGATCTACAATGAGCAGTTCTTC. V gene TRBV5-4 combines with J gene TRBJ2-1; 8 bases map to TRBD2. V was clipped by 8 bases and J by 3 bases; unmatched bases: 4. This CDR3 contains 13 residues. The germline V gene encodes CDR1 SGHNT and CDR2 YYREEE (reference sequence).

The genes are TRBV6-5 and TRBJ2-7, with TRBD1 matching over 10 bases. The germline CDR1 and CDR2 sequences are MNHEY and SVGAGI. Trimming took 7 bases from V and 4 from J; bases not matched to a gene: 7. The CDR3 totals 14 residues. The CDR3 DNA sequence: TGTGCCAGCACCCCCGGGGGACAGGGGTACGAGCAGTACTTC. Translating gives CASTPGGQGYEQYF.

The chain is built from TRBV27 and TRBJ2-5; 13 bases align to TRBD2. The CDR3 runs to 16 residues. Per germline, CDR1 MNHEY and CDR2 SMNVEV (reference sequence). V was clipped by 2 bases and J by 5 bases; unmatched bases: 5. The CDR3 DNA follows: TGTGCCAGCAGTTTAGGGACTAGCGGGGCTCGGGAGACCCAGTACTTC. Translated, it gives CASSLGTSGARETQYF.

The CDR3 DNA sequence: TGTGCCAGCAGCCTGACAGGGCTAGAGACCCAGTACTTC. Translation gives CASSLTGLETQYF. J is TRBJ2-5 and V is TRBV7-2; 7 bases map to TRBD1. Trimming removed 5 bases from V and 4 bases from J; junction bases left unmatched: 4. CDR1 and CDR2 from the germline V gene are SGHTA and FQGNSA. This CDR3 has 13 residues. Together with reference TRBV7-2 and TRBJ2-5, the CDR3 gives the full variable domain: GAGVSQSPSNKVTEKGKDVELRCDPISGHTALYWYRQSLGQGLEFLIYFQGNSAPDKSGLPSDRFSAERTGGSVSTLTIQRTQQEDSAVYLCASSLTGLETQYFGPGTRLLVL.

This clone was seen only a few times. J is TRBJ1-1 and V is TRBV5-4, with D maybe TRBD1 (6 bases). Looked up from germline, CDR1 is SGHNT and CDR2 is YYREEE (reference sequence). V lost 2 bases, J lost 2 bases, and 13 bases lay in between. This CDR3 has 15 residues. The CDR3 here is CASSFTLQGNTEAFF. CDR3 coding DNA: TGTGCCAGCAGCTTCACCCTACAGGGCAACACTGAAGCTTTCTTT.

The chain links TRBV2 to TRBJ2-1; 12 bases match TRBD2. Germline V lookup: CDR1 SNHLY, CDR2 FYNNEI. V gave up 2 bases and J gave up 3 bases; unmatched junction bases: 5. The CDR3 is 17 residues long. The CDR3 nucleotides read TGTGCCAGCAGTGAAAGGACTAGCGGGGTAGGCTACAATGAGCAGTTCTTC. It translates to CASSERTSGVGYNEQFF.

This chain connects TRBV19 to TRBJ2-1; the match to TRBD2 covers 7 bases. Germline V lookup: CDR1 LNHDA, CDR2 SQIVND (reference sequence). The CDR3 is 14 residues long. The V and J ends lost 6 bases and 0 bases, in that order; junction bases with no gene match: 2. Here the CDR3 DNA reads TGTGCCAGTAGCCCGGGGGGCTCCTACAATGAGCAGTTCTTC. Translated: CASSPGGSYNEQFF. Looking up the rest from reference TRBV19 and TRBJ2-1 gives the full variable domain: DGGITQSPKYLFRKEGQNVTLSCEQNLNHDAMYWYRQDPGQGLRLIYYSQIVNDFQKGDIAEGYSVSREKKESFPLTVTSAQKNPTAFYLCASSPGGSYNEQFFGPGTRLTVL.

The V and J genes are TRBV7-8 and TRBJ2-5; D gene unclear. The J call may be faulty, since TRBJ2-7 better matches the DNA end. The CDR3 extends over 12 amino acids. Germline V gene lookup returns CDR1 SGHVS and CDR2 FQNEAQ. For the CDR3, the DNA is TGTGCCAGCAGCGCTCGAGTGCTCGAGCAGTACTTC. Translated: CASSARVLEQYF.

The V and J genes are TRBV9 and TRBJ2-1; 9 positions agree with TRBD2. Per germline, CDR1 SGDLS and CDR2 YYNGEE. The CDR3 extends over 17 amino acids. V lost 4 bases, J lost 0 bases, and 8 bases stayed unmatched. The CDR3 is CASSIRLAGDSYNEQFF. CDR3 DNA: TGTGCCAGCAGCATCCGTTTAGCGGGAGACTCCTACAATGAGCAGTTCTTC.